Below, 23 T cell receptor beta chains from the same sample are listed, as sequenced in a study of T cell changes during pregnancy in multiple sclerosis. Using immunoSEQ multiplex PCR, the repertoire was profiled, and TCRdb retains in-frame clones only, with some absent. In the table there are under 95,000 clones, approximately 92% of which are singletons. The sample consisted of peripheral blood, taken after pregnancy. The source is a female donor with multiple sclerosis, enrolled in a pregnancy study.

This clone was detected only once. This sequence joins TRBV2 and TRBJ2-5; TRBD2 aligns across 8 bases. Looked up from germline, CDR1 is SNHLY and CDR2 is FYNNEI. This CDR3 spans 17 amino acids. The J segment lost 1 base and the V segment lost 4 bases, leaving 11 bases of the junction unmatched. CDR3 bases: TGTGCCAGCAGTGTTGGTATCGCGGGGGGACTCCAAGAGACCCAGTACTTC. Its translation is CASSVGIAGGLQETQYF.

This chain links TRBV5-8 with TRBJ2-1, with 11 positions matching TRBD2. V was clipped by 6 bases and J by 6 bases; unmatched bases: 11. This CDR3 contains 16 residues. Germline CDR1 and CDR2: SGHTS and YDEGEE. The CDR3 DNA sequence: TGTGCCAGCAACCATCTAGCGGGGGGACCTGTCAATGAGCAGTTCTTC. This codes for CASNHLAGGPVNEQFF. Variable domain in full (rest from reference TRBV5-8 and TRBJ2-1): EAGVTQSPTHLIKTRGQQATLRCSPISGHTSVYWYQQALGLGLQFLLWYDEGEERNRGNFPPRFSGRQFPNYSSELNVNALELEDSALYLCASNHLAGGPVNEQFFGPGTRLTVL.

CDR3 sequence (DNA): TGTGCCAGCAGTTACTCCAACAGGAACTATGGCTACACCTTC. It specifies CASSYSNRNYGYTF. The V gene is TRBV6-5, the J gene TRBJ1-2; the D gene is possibly TRBD1 (5 bases). Germline-derived CDR1 and CDR2 are MNHEY and SVGAGI. The V gene lost 0 bases and the J gene lost 2 bases, with 7 bases spanning the gap. This CDR3 is built from 14 residues.

The chain recombines TRBV19 with TRBJ1-4, with a tentative D call TRBD1 (6 bases). The V end lost 4 bases, the J end lost 4 bases, and 10 bases lay between the germline ends. This CDR3 is built from 14 residues. Germline V CDR1 and CDR2: LNHDA, SQIVND (reference sequence). In DNA, the CDR3 is TGTGCCAGTAGTAAAGGACAGCTTAATGAAAAACTGTTTTTT. This codes for CASSKGQLNEKLFF. The full variable domain, with the rest looked up from reference TRBV19 and TRBJ1-4, is DGGITQSPKYLFRKEGQNVTLSCEQNLNHDAMYWYRQDPGQGLRLIYYSQIVNDFQKGDIAEGYSVSREKKESFPLTVTSAQKNPTAFYLCASSKGQLNEKLFFGSGTQLSVL.

The chain joins TRBV7-2 to TRBJ2-5; TRBD1 matches at 10 bases. The CDR3 spans 14 residues. The V gene end was trimmed by 3 bases and the J gene end by 5 bases; junction bases not matched to a gene: 3. CDR1 SGHTA and CDR2 FQGNSA come from the germline V gene. The CDR3 protein is CASSLTGGTETQYF. The CDR3 nucleotides are TGTGCCAGCAGCTTGACAGGGGGCACGGAGACCCAGTACTTC.

The V gene is TRBV6-4, the J gene TRBJ2-3, with 8 bases fitting TRBD2. CDR1 MRHNA and CDR2 SNTAGT come from the germline V gene. Trimming took 6 bases from V and 2 from J; bases not matched to a gene: 4. The CDR3 runs to 14 residues. CDR3 coding DNA: TGTGCCAGCAGCCCCGGACTAGCCACAGATACGCAGTATTTT. Protein sequence: CASSPGLATDTQYF.

V usage is TRBV27 and J usage is TRBJ1-5, with D possibly being TRBD1 (5 bases). The V end lost 2 bases, the J end lost 3 bases, and 8 bases lay between the germline ends. CDR3 length: 14 amino acids. Per germline, CDR1 MNHEY and CDR2 SMNVEV (reference sequence). This CDR3 is CASSLAGSNQPQHF. CDR3 coding DNA: TGTGCCAGCAGTTTAGCAGGGTCCAATCAGCCCCAGCATTTT.

V gene TRBV6-4 combines with J gene TRBJ2-1, with D uncertain. The CDR3 extends over 14 amino acids. CDR1 is MRHNA and CDR2 is SNTAGT in the germline V gene. The V and J ends lost 0 bases and 8 bases respectively, with 11 bases between them. The CDR3 is CASSDSGRMDEQFF. The CDR3 DNA reads TGTGCCAGCAGTGACTCGGGCCGTATGGATGAGCAGTTCTTC.

The chain employs TRBV18 and TRBJ2-7; a weak D match, TRBD1 (5 bases). Trimming removed 3 bases at V and 2 bases at J, with 14 bases between. Per the germline V gene, CDR1 is KGHSH and CDR2 is LQKENI. The CDR3 covers 15 residues. DNA for the CDR3: TGTGCCAGCTCACCGCTGGACATTCGGACCTACGAGCAGTACTTC. Amino acid sequence: CASSPLDIRTYEQYF. Supplemented by reference TRBV18 and TRBJ2-7, the full variable domain reads NAGVMQNPRHLVRRRGQEARLRCSPMKGHSHVYWYRQLPEEGLKFMVYLQKENIIDESGMPKERFSAEFPKEGPSILRIQQVVRGDSAAYFCASSPLDIRTYEQYFGPGTRLTVT.

The chain carries TRBV10-3 and TRBJ2-2, with a possible D match to TRBD2 (6 bases). V gave up 6 bases and J gave up 3 bases, with 14 bases separating them. Looked up from germline, CDR1 is ENHRY and CDR2 is SYGVKD. The CDR3 is made up of 15 amino acids. The CDR3 nucleotides read TGTGCCATCAGCCCCCCCGGGACTCACACCGGGGAGCTGTTTTTT. Protein: CAISPPGTHTGELFF.

The rearrangement joins TRBV4-2 to TRBJ2-2; a weak D match, TRBD1 (5 bases). V was shortened by 1 base and J by 5 bases, with 8 bases between the two germline ends. Germline lookup yields CDR1 LGHNA and CDR2 YNFKEQ. CDR3 length: 14 amino acids. This CDR3 reads CASSQAPGTGELFF. In DNA form, the CDR3 reads TGTGCCAGCAGCCAAGCCCCAGGGACCGGGGAGCTGTTTTTT.

About this clone: Within the sample, other DNA sequences also encode this same CDR3. The V and J genes are TRBV19 and TRBJ1-1; D gene ambiguous. The CDR3 loop spans 12 amino acids. Trimming removed 3 bases from V and 5 bases from J, with 7 bases in between. Germline V gene lookup returns CDR1 LNHDA and CDR2 SQIVND (reference sequence). DNA of the CDR3: TGTGCCAGTAGTATTCGGGGAACTGAAGCTTTCTTT. It is translated as CASSIRGTEAFF.

The chain couples TRBV7-3 to TRBJ1-1; 7 bases are a match to TRBD1. CDR1 and CDR2 (germline): SGHTA, FQGTGA. The CDR3 sequence is 15 residues long. Unmatched junction bases numbered 10, after V lost 5 bases and J lost 4 bases. CDR3 sequence: CASSLSGQLGTEAFF. As DNA, the CDR3 is TGTGCCAGCAGCCTCTCGGGACAGCTAGGCACTGAAGCTTTCTTT.

The chain carries TRBV19 and TRBJ1-3; D uncertain. V lost 5 bases, J lost 2 bases, and 7 bases lay in between. The CDR3 spans 13 residues. Germline V gives CDR1 LNHDA, CDR2 SQIVND (reference sequence). Written as DNA, the CDR3 is TGTGCCAGTAGTTGTTTAACTGGAAACACCATATATTTT. This translates into CASSCLTGNTIYF.

The chain combines TRBV6-4 with TRBJ1-1; 7 nucleotides agree with TRBD1. The germline CDR1 and CDR2 sequences are MRHNA and SNTAGT. The CDR3 spans 13 residues. Trimming removed 5 bases from V and 3 bases from J; junction bases left unmatched: 3. CDR3 sequence: CASSTTGDTEAFF. The CDR3 region has the DNA TGTGCCAGCAGTACTACAGGGGACACTGAAGCTTTCTTT.

Written as DNA, the CDR3 is TGTGCCAGCCAGAGCGGGAGCGTTTACGAGCAGTACTTC. Translating gives CASQSGSVYEQYF. This sequence joins TRBV28 and TRBJ2-7; 8 nucleotides match TRBD2. CDR1 is MDHEN and CDR2 is SYDVKM in the germline V gene. The V segment lost 8 bases and the J segment 4 bases; nucleotides outside the gene matches: 7. The CDR3 is 13 residues long.

The chain is built from TRBV2 and TRBJ2-2, with 14 bases identical to TRBD2. The CDR3 consists of 14 residues. V was pared by 10 bases and J by 4 bases, with 2 bases of the junction left unmatched. The V gene's germline CDR1 is SNHLY and CDR2 FYNNEI. The CDR3 DNA reads TGTGCCACCGGGACTAGCGGGGGCACCGGGGAGCTGTTTTTT. This codes for CATGTSGGTGELFF. The variable domain in full, completed from reference TRBV2 and TRBJ2-2, reads EPEVTQTPSHQVTQMGQEVILRCVPISNHLYFYWYRQILGQKVEFLVSFYNNEISEKSEIFDDQFSVERPDGSNFTLKIRSTKLEDSAMYFCATGTSGGTGELFFGEGSRLTVL.

This clone is labeled as large. J is TRBJ1-5 and V is TRBV2; D remains unclear. Per germline, CDR1 SNHLY and CDR2 FYNNEI. The CDR3 is 15 residues long. Trimming shortened V by 1 base and J by 0 bases, and 7 bases separated the two germline ends. The CDR3, as DNA: TGTGCCAGCAGTGAAGGAGACTATAGCAATCAGCCCCAGCATTTT. Protein product: CASSEGDYSNQPQHF.

The chain is built from TRBV7-9 and TRBJ2-7; TRBD1 matches 10 bases. The CDR3 loop spans 15 amino acids. Germline CDR1 is SEHNR and CDR2 is FQNEAQ (reference sequence). J was trimmed by 4 bases and V by 7 bases; bases with no gene match: 10. CDR3 in DNA: TGTGCCAGCAAGATGACAGGGGGCATTTCTTACGAGCAGTACTTC. This translates into CASKMTGGISYEQYF.

This sequence joins TRBV21-1 and TRBJ1-2; the table's D call, TRBD1, has no DNA check behind it. TRBV21-1 is marked as a pseudogene. The CDR3 has 18 residues. In nucleotides, the CDR3 is TGTGCCAGCAGCAAAGCGGGGACACTTACGAGGGCTAACTATGGCTACACCTTC. Protein: CASSKAGTLTRANYGYTF.

The V and J genes are TRBV2 and TRBJ2-5; TRBD1 matches 9 bases. The V gene end was trimmed by 11 bases and the J gene end by 4 bases; junction bases not matched to a gene: 5. This CDR3 spans 12 amino acids. Germline loops: CDR1 SNHLY, CDR2 FYNNEI. In DNA form, the CDR3 reads TGTGCCGGCCAGGACAGGGGAGAGACCCAGTACTTC. Protein product: CAGQDRGETQYF.

This chain links TRBV7-2 with TRBJ1-3; the D is unclear. Germline assignment: CDR1 SGHTA and CDR2 FQGNSA. V was cut by 1 base and J by 0 bases, with 10 bases left in between. This CDR3 is 16 amino acids long. CDR3 loop: CASSLGAGSSGNTIYF. DNA for the CDR3: TGTGCCAGCAGCTTAGGAGCGGGTTCCTCTGGAAACACCATATATTTT.

V and J are TRBV27 and TRBJ2-4; D might be TRBD1 (6 bases). The germline V gene encodes CDR1 MNHEY and CDR2 SMNVEV (reference sequence). This CDR3 has 14 residues. The V gene lost 6 bases and the J gene lost 4 bases, with 13 bases spanning the gap. The CDR3 region has the DNA TGTGCCAGCAGCTTCGGGGACACGAAAAACATTCAGTACTTC. Translation gives CASSFGDTKNIQYF.